This T cell receptor (beta chain) was sequenced for a study of monozygotic twins with inflammatory bowel disease. With respect to this clonotype: Its target is unknown.

Study-wide results and limits: In these data, no single strong IBD-associated signal or clonotype received support. Inverse Simpson values showed less TCRbeta diversity in IBD patients than in their healthy co-twins.

CDR3 size: 14 residues. In germline, CDR1 is MNHNS, CDR2 SASEGT. TCRdb reprocessed the 5' RACE reads and keeps a single row for each CDR3 protein, giving no DNA. Recorded for this sample: 150,000 to 200,000 distinct CDR3 sequences. The clonotype was recovered from a human donor with ulcerative colitis or Crohn's disease, or a healthy co-twin of an affected twin (not recorded which). The V and J genes are TRBV6-1 and TRBJ1-1; TCRdb's D gene call, TRBD1, goes unchecked for lack of DNA. The sequenced sample consisted of blood. CDR3 protein: CASSSPTAGSWAFF.